This T cell receptor beta chain was sequenced for a study of T cells in Graves' hyperthyroidism and ophthalmopathy. PBMCs were obtained from approximately 9.2 ml fresh peripheral blood. Template material for amplifying TCR beta CDR3 regions consisted of RNA transcripts. Researchers ran a first-round RT-PCR on the TCR CDR3 using the HTBI primer set. TCRdb re-called the multiplex PCR reads with MiXCR, one entry per CDR3 protein. The sample has hundreds of thousands of distinct CDR3 sequences, 15% to 20% seen once. This clonotype was counted once. CDR3 length: 16 amino acids. V dropped 7 bases and J dropped 2; count of bases not matched to a gene: 8.

The V call is TRBV12-3 or TRBV12-4, the J call TRBJ2-6; 7 bases match TRBD1. The material sequenced was blood. The sequence was collected from a woman between 50 and 59 years old with Graves' hyperthyroidism that later progressed to Graves' ophthalmopathy. The CDR3 region is CASTRQGRAGANVLTF. DNA for the CDR3: TGTGCCAGCACGCGACAGGGTAGAGCTGGGGCCAACGTCCTGACTTTC.